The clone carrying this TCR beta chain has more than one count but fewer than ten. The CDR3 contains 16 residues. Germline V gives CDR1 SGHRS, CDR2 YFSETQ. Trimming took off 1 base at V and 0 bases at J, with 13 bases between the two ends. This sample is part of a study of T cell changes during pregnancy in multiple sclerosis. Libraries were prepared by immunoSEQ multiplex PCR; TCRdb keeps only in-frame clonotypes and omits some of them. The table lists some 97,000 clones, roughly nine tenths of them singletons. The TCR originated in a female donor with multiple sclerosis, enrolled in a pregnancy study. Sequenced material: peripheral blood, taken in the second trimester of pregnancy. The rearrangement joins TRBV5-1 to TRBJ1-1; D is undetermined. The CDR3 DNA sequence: TGCGCCAGCAGCTTGAACCTATACCCAATGAACACTGAAGCTTTCTTT. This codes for CASSLNLYPMNTEAFF.